These 31 T cell receptor beta chains were sequenced from one sample in a study of cytomegalovirus exposure and HLA in healthy donors. Profiled with immunoSEQ multiplex PCR; TCRdb holds only in-frame clones, not every one. Here the sample spans about 360,000 clones, 80% to 90% being singletons. The source material was PBMCs. Receptors were obtained from a woman under 30 in good health and CMV-seronegative.

This rearrangement joins TRBV27 to TRBJ1-2, with D perhaps TRBD1 (5 bases). This CDR3 has 13 amino acids. Trimming cost V 2 bases and J 4 bases, with 8 bases left between them. CDR1 and CDR2 from the germline V gene are MNHEY and SMNVEV (reference sequence). The CDR3 region is CASSLGAGYGYTF. Written as DNA, the CDR3 is TGTGCCAGCAGTTTAGGGGCAGGCTATGGCTACACCTTC.

This clone was counted a single time. The chain uses TRBV14 and TRBJ2-1, with 11 bases lining up with TRBD1. The length of the CDR3 is 15 residues. Germline values: CDR1 SGHDN, CDR2 FVKESK. With V trimmed by 3 bases and J by 9 bases, 7 bases remained unmatched. The CDR3 sequence is CASSQRGQGAGEQFF. CDR3 in DNA: TGTGCCAGCAGCCAGCGCGGACAGGGGGCGGGTGAGCAGTTCTTC.

This chain uses TRBV27 with TRBJ2-5; 9 nucleotides match TRBD1. The germline gives CDR1 MNHEY, CDR2 SMNVEV (reference sequence). V lost 5 bases to trimming and J lost 4 bases; unmatched junction nucleotides: 5. CDR3 size: 14 residues. The CDR3 here is CASSNRQGGETQYF. CDR3 DNA: TGTGCCAGCAGTAATCGACAGGGGGGAGAGACCCAGTACTTC.

This chain links TRBV28 with TRBJ2-2; D not certain. Trimming took off 7 bases at V and 0 bases at J, with 9 bases between the two ends. Germline lookup yields CDR1 MDHEN and CDR2 SYDVKM. The CDR3 contains 14 residues. The CDR3: CASMRMANTGELFF. CDR3 nucleotide sequence: TGTGCCAGCATGCGGATGGCGAACACCGGGGAGCTGTTTTTT.

The chain links TRBV5-1 to TRBJ2-1; no clear D gene. The V and J ends lost 1 base and 5 bases respectively, with 19 bases between them. The CDR3 runs to 17 residues. Per germline, CDR1 SGHRS and CDR2 YFSETQ. This CDR3 is CASSLWRCPLMDNEQFF. In DNA, the CDR3 is TGCGCCAGCAGCTTGTGGCGGTGCCCCCTTATGGACAATGAGCAGTTCTTC.

The V and J genes are TRBV18 and TRBJ1-5; TRBD1 agrees at 12 bases. The CDR3 contains 16 residues. Looked up from germline, CDR1 is KGHSH and CDR2 is LQKENI. V gave up 3 bases and J gave up 5 bases; unmatched junction bases: 5. The CDR3 is CASSPFGTGGHQPQHF. The CDR3 DNA reads TGTGCCAGCTCACCGTTTGGGACAGGGGGCCATCAGCCCCAGCATTTT.

The chain uses TRBV2 and TRBJ2-2; TRBD2 matches 7 bases. V lost 7 bases, J lost 5 bases, and 7 bases stayed unmatched. This CDR3 comprises 14 residues. Germline loops: CDR1 SNHLY, CDR2 FYNNEI. The DNA of the CDR3 is TGTGCCAGCACAGCCAGCGGGGTTACCGGGGAGCTGTTTTTT. Encoded protein: CASTASGVTGELFF. Complete variable domain (other parts from reference TRBV2 and TRBJ2-2): EPEVTQTPSHQVTQMGQEVILRCVPISNHLYFYWYRQILGQKVEFLVSFYNNEISEKSEIFDDQFSVERPDGSNFTLKIRSTKLEDSAMYFCASTASGVTGELFFGEGSRLTVL.

The J gene is TRBJ2-1, the V gene TRBV13, with D perhaps TRBD2 (5 bases). Trimming shortened V by 2 bases and J by 4 bases, and 12 bases separated the two germline ends. Germline CDR1 is PRHDT and CDR2 is FYEKMQ (reference sequence). The CDR3 runs 15 residues. CDR3 bases: TGTGCCAGCAGCTTACTTCGGAGCGGATACAATGAGCAGTTCTTC. It encodes CASSLLRSGYNEQFF.

The chain joins TRBV11-2 to TRBJ1-5; possibly TRBD1 for D (5 bases). V dropped 2 bases and J dropped 3 bases, with 8 bases sitting between them. The V gene's germline CDR1 is SGHAT and CDR2 FQNNGV. This CDR3 comprises 14 residues. CDR3 sequence: CASSLSGDNQPQHF. The CDR3 nucleotides are TGTGCCAGCAGCTTATCGGGGGACAATCAGCCCCAGCATTTT.

Here the CDR3 reads CASRLRLAGEDTQYF. The CDR3 DNA reads as TGTGCCAGCAGGCTTCGACTAGCGGGGGAAGATACGCAGTATTTT. The rearrangement uses TRBV6-5 and TRBJ2-3; 12 nucleotides line up with TRBD2. The CDR3 has 15 amino acids. The V and J ends lost 6 bases and 5 bases, in that order; junction bases with no gene match: 6. The germline V gene has CDR1 MNHEY and CDR2 SVGAGI.

The chain carries TRBV15 and TRBJ2-2; 9 nucleotides match TRBD1. Germline values: CDR1 LNHNV, CDR2 YYDKDF (reference sequence). V was clipped by 5 bases and J by 1 base; unmatched bases: 5. The CDR3 covers 16 residues. The CDR3 spells CATSANRGQNTGELFF. The CDR3 DNA sequence: TGTGCCACCAGCGCAAACAGGGGGCAGAACACCGGGGAGCTGTTTTTT.

This chain connects TRBV27 to TRBJ1-3; no definite D call. This CDR3 has 13 amino acids. The ends were cut back, 6 bases at V and 3 bases at J, with 9 bases in the middle. Germline loops: CDR1 MNHEY, CDR2 SMNVEV (reference sequence). Here the CDR3 reads CASSRFIGNTIYF. CDR3 nucleotides: TGTGCCAGCAGCCGGTTTATTGGAAACACCATATATTTT.

This chain uses TRBV14 with TRBJ2-7; 10 nucleotides match TRBD2. The germline V gene encodes CDR1 SGHDN and CDR2 FVKESK. The CDR3 is 20 amino acids. With V trimmed by 1 base and J by 4 bases, 19 bases remained unmatched. CDR3 in amino acids: CASSQAPVPLRASGSYEQYF. In DNA form, the CDR3 reads TGTGCCAGCAGCCAAGCTCCCGTCCCTTTGAGGGCTAGCGGGAGTTACGAGCAGTACTTC.

The genes are TRBV28 and TRBJ2-5; D perhaps matches TRBD2 (6 bases). The CDR3 sequence is 18 residues long. The V gene lost 8 bases and the J gene lost 3 bases, with 28 bases spanning the gap. Per the germline V gene, CDR1 is MDHEN and CDR2 is SYDVKM. CDR3 nucleotide sequence: TGTGCCAGCGACCCTATAATTTGGGACTCCGCGACGGAAGAGACCCAGTACTTC. Translated: CASDPIIWDSATEETQYF. Supplemented by reference TRBV28 and TRBJ2-5, the full variable domain reads DVKVTQSSRYLVKRTGEKVFLECVQDMDHENMFWYRQDPGLGLRLIYFSYDVKMKEKGDIPEGYSVSREKKERFSLILESASTNQTSMYLCASDPIIWDSATEETQYFGPGTRLLVL.

The chain uses TRBV9 and TRBJ1-1; the D gene is possibly TRBD1 (5 bases). The CDR3 spans 13 residues. Trimming cost V 6 bases and J 11 bases, with 20 bases left between them. Germline assignment: CDR1 SGDLS and CDR2 YYNGEE. This chain's CDR3 is CASTPAGGGHAFF. The CDR3 DNA reads TGTGCCAGCACCCCGGCGGGGGGAGGGCACGCTTTCTTT.

The V call is TRBV7-8, the J call TRBJ2-7, with 7 bases that match TRBD2. This CDR3 is built from 13 residues. Germline CDR1 reads SGHVS; CDR2 reads FQNEAQ. V was clipped by 1 base and J by 6 bases; unmatched bases: 3. The CDR3 is CASSLGGGSEQYF. CDR3 sequence (DNA): TGTGCCAGCAGCTTAGGGGGGGGATCCGAGCAGTACTTC.

The V and J genes are TRBV7-9 and TRBJ2-1; 13 bases line up with TRBD2. The germline CDR1 and CDR2 sequences are SEHNR and FQNEAQ (reference sequence). The CDR3 runs 16 residues. V lost 5 bases and J lost 4; bases outside the gene matches: 5. Here the CDR3 DNA reads TGTGCCAGCAGCCCATCGGGACTAGCGGGATACAATGAGCAGTTCTTC. Encoded protein: CASSPSGLAGYNEQFF.

This chain links TRBV27 with TRBJ1-1; the D gene is possibly TRBD1 (6 bases). This CDR3 has 11 residues. Germline values: CDR1 MNHEY, CDR2 SMNVEV (reference sequence). The germline V and J ends were trimmed by 5 bases and 9 bases, with 10 bases remaining between them. In DNA, the CDR3 is TGTGCCAGCAGTGGCACAGGGAAAGCTTTCTTT. This sequence encodes CASSGTGKAFF.

The DNA of the CDR3 is TGCAGCGTCAGAGCCAGGACAGGGCCGGTCTACGAGCAGTACTTC. Its protein product is CSVRARTGPVYEQYF. The chain employs TRBV29-1 and TRBJ2-7; 8 positions agree with TRBD1. J lost 3 bases, V lost 6 bases, and 13 bases had no gene match. This CDR3 is 15 amino acids long. Germline values: CDR1 SQVTM, CDR2 ANQGSEA.

This clone was recorded once. V usage is TRBV29-1 and J usage is TRBJ2-7; D perhaps matches TRBD1 (6 bases). The germline V gene has CDR1 SQVTM and CDR2 ANQGSEA. The CDR3 loop spans 14 amino acids. V was clipped by 4 bases and J by 1 base, with 14 bases between them. The CDR3 region is CSVAPTGRSYEQYF. CDR3 coding DNA: TGCAGCGTTGCCCCCACAGGGAGATCCTACGAGCAGTACTTC.

The J gene is TRBJ2-5, the V gene TRBV15, with 7 bases matching TRBD2. V lost 3 bases and J lost 2; bases outside the gene matches: 12. Germline V CDR1 and CDR2: LNHNV, YYDKDF (reference sequence). The CDR3 contains 17 residues. CDR3 nucleotides: TGTGCCACCAGCAGCGGACTAGTACCAACGGGGCAAGAGACCCAGTACTTC. Translation: CATSSGLVPTGQETQYF.

This chain links TRBV29-1 with TRBJ2-1; TRBD2 aligns across 7 bases. V gave up 7 bases and J gave up 0 bases; unmatched junction bases: 9. CDR3 size: 15 residues. Germline V gene lookup returns CDR1 SQVTM and CDR2 ANQGSEA. The DNA of the CDR3 is TGCAGCGCCCCAAGTAGCGGGCTCTCCTACAATGAGCAGTTCTTC. It specifies CSAPSSGLSYNEQFF.

Comment on this clone: The same CDR3 arises from other DNA sequences in this sample as well. CDR3 DNA: TGCGCCAGCAGCTTGGGGGGGACAGTCTACGAGCAGTACTTC. It encodes CASSLGGTVYEQYF. The chain links TRBV5-1 to TRBJ2-7; TRBD1 matches at 7 bases. This CDR3 has 14 amino acids. Trimming took 0 bases from V and 3 from J; bases not matched to a gene: 3. Germline V gene data show CDR1 as SGHRS and CDR2 as YFSETQ.

The CDR3 region is CASTGIGYTF. CDR3 DNA: TGTGCCAGCACAGGGATTGGCTACACCTTC. The chain employs TRBV6-1 and TRBJ1-2, with D possibly matching TRBD1 (5 bases). Germline-derived CDR1 and CDR2 are MNHNS and SASEGT. This CDR3 has 10 residues. V lost 7 bases and J lost 7, with 7 bases in between.

The J gene is TRBJ1-1, the V gene TRBV7-9, with D uncertain. The CDR3 contains 15 residues. The V and J ends lost 3 bases and 1 base respectively, with 12 bases between them. Germline assignment: CDR1 SEHNR and CDR2 FQNEAQ (reference sequence). CDR3 DNA: TGTGCCAGCAGCTTGCCGCAGGTTTCGAACACTGAAGCTTTCTTT. Its protein product is CASSLPQVSNTEAFF.

The rearrangement links TRBV9 to TRBJ2-5; no definite D call. CDR1 SGDLS and CDR2 YYNGEE come from the germline V gene. CDR3 size: 14 residues. V was clipped by 2 bases and J by 2 bases, with 10 bases between them. CDR3 region: CASSVVPSQETQYF. CDR3 nucleotides: TGTGCCAGCAGCGTCGTCCCCAGTCAAGAGACCCAGTACTTC. Supplemented by reference TRBV9 and TRBJ2-5, the full variable domain reads DSGVTQTPKHLITATGQRVTLRCSPRSGDLSVYWYQQSLDQGLQFLIQYYNGEERAKGNILERFSAQQFPDLHSELNLSSLELGDSALYFCASSVVPSQETQYFGPGTRLLVL.

The chain combines TRBV5-1 with TRBJ1-2; possible D gene TRBD1, 5 bases. This CDR3 has 16 residues. Germline CDR1 and CDR2: SGHRS and YFSETQ. The germline V and J ends were trimmed by 0 bases and 1 base, with 13 bases remaining between them. CDR3 residues: CASSLGGTPSNYGYTF. For the CDR3, the DNA is TGCGCCAGCAGCTTGGGCGGGACTCCGAGTAACTATGGCTACACCTTC.

This clone has just one count. The chain combines TRBV14 with TRBJ2-3, with TRBD2 identical over 11 bases. The CDR3 covers 15 residues. Trimming cost V 5 bases and J 5 bases; bases outside gene matches: 6. The germline V gene has CDR1 SGHDN and CDR2 FVKESK. CDR3 residues: CASSTRLAGRDTQYF. CDR3 nucleotides: TGTGCCAGCAGCACCCGACTAGCGGGGAGAGATACGCAGTATTTT.

This clone was seen only once. The chain combines TRBV7-9 with TRBJ1-2; maybe TRBD1 (5 bases). Germline-derived CDR1 and CDR2 are SEHNR and FQNEAQ (reference sequence). The CDR3 runs to 14 residues. Trimming left V 0 bases short and J 7 bases short, with 12 bases between. CDR3 DNA sequence: TGTGCCAGCAGCTTAGCGCAGGGAGGTGGTGGCTACACCTTC. This gives the protein CASSLAQGGGGYTF.

This chain links TRBV2 with TRBJ1-2; no definite D call. Trimming cost V 1 base and J 1 base, with 10 bases left between them. The germline CDR1 and CDR2 sequences are SNHLY and FYNNEI. This CDR3 region has 15 residues. As DNA, the CDR3 is TGTGCCAGCAGTGAAGAACGAGGGATTAACTATGGCTACACCTTC. Translation: CASSEERGINYGYTF.

This chain links TRBV6-1 with TRBJ1-2; a weak D match, TRBD1 (5 bases). Trimming stripped 1 base from V and 8 bases from J, with 11 bases between. The CDR3 is made up of 13 amino acids. CDR1 and CDR2 (germline): MNHNS, SASEGT. CDR3 sequence (DNA): TGTGCCAGCAGTGAAGAAGGGACTAGGGGCTACACCTTC. Its protein product is CASSEEGTRGYTF.